Included here is one T cell receptor beta chain sequence, with context. No antigen is known for it. The CDR3 runs to 16 residues. Per the germline V gene, CDR1 is LNHDA and CDR2 is SQIVND (reference sequence). V was clipped by 3 bases and J by 5 bases; unmatched bases: 9. This table comes from immunoSEQ multiplex PCR, and its TCRdb copy is limited to in-frame clones, with some not included. The data hold 16,000 or so clones, with more than 85% observed a single time. This entry belongs to a study of graft-versus-host responses after intestinal transplantation. Study results and caveats: Individuals who had graft-donor T cell macrochimerism had allografts that showed high graft-versus-host to host-versus-graft clonal ratios.

The input for sequencing was PBMCs, taken 23 days after intestinal transplant. The chain links TRBV19 to TRBJ2-3, with 9 bases aligning to TRBD2. The sequence was obtained from a human patient who received an intestinal transplant, so some T cells may come from the graft donor. CDR3 residues: CASSMSAGGPQDTQYF. CDR3 sequence (DNA): TGTGCCAGTAGTATGTCGGCGGGAGGGCCCCAAGATACGCAGTATTTT.